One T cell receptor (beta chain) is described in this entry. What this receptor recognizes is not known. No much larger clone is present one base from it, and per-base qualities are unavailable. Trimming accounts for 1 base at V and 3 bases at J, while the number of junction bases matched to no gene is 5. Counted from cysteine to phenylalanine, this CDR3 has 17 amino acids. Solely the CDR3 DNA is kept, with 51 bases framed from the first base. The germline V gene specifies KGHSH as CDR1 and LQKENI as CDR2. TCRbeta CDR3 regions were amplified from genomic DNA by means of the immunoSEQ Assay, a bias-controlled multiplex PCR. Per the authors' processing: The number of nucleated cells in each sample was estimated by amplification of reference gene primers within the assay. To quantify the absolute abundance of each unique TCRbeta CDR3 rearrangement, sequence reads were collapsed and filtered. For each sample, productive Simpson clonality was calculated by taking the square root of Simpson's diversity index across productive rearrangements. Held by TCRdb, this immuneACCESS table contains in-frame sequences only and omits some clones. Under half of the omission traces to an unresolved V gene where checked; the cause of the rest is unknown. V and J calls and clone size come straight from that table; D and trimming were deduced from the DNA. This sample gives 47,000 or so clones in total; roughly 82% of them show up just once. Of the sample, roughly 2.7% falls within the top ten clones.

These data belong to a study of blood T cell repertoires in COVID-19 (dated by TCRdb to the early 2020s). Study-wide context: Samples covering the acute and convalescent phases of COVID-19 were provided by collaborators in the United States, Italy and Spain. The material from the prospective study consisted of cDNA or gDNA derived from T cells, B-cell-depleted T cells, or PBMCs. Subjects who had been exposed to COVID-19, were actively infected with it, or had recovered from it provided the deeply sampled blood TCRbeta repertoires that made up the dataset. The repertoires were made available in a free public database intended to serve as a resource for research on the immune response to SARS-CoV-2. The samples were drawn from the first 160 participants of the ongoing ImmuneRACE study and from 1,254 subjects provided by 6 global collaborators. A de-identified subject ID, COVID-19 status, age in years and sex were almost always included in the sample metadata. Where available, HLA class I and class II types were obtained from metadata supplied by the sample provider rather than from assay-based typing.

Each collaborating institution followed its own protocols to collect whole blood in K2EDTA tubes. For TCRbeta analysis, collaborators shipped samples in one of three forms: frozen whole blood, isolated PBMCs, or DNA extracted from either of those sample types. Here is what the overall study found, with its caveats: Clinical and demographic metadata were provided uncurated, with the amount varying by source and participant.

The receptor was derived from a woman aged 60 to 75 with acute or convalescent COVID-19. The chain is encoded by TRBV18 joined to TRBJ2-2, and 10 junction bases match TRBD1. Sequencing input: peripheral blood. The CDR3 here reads CASSPLTGGADTGELFF. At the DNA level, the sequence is TGTGCCAGCTCACCACTGACAGGGGGCGCGGACACCGGGGAGCTGTTTTTT. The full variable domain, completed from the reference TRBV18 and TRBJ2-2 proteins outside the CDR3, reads NAGVMQNPRHLVRRRGQEARLRCSPMKGHSHVYWYRQLPEEGLKFMVYLQKENIIDESGMPKERFSAEFPKEGPSILRIQQVVRGDSAAYFCASSPLTGGADTGELFFGEGSRLTVL.